A selection of T cell receptor beta chains follows, all from one sample in a study of cytomegalovirus exposure and HLA in healthy donors. Some clones are missing from TCRdb's copy, which holds only in-frame ones; the method was immunoSEQ multiplex PCR. This repertoire shows some 87,000 clones, over 70% found once; its top ten account for under 8%. Sequenced input: PBMCs. These receptor sequences come from a man aged 50-59 years in good health and CMV-seropositive. CDR3s include the opening cysteine and the closing phenylalanine or tryptophan. Each record gives: D gene, J gene, CDR3 length, clone size, V gene, CDR3 protein, CDR3 DNA. A D gene is named only where the DNA matches it firmly. Expanded clones are given a class, and other clones once, few, many or no size at all.

D: TRBD2
J: TRBJ2-3
length: 16
size: .
V: TRBV5-6
CDR3: CASSWGGGSGTDTQYF
DNA: TGTGCCAGCAGCTGGGGGGGTGGCAGTGGTACAGATACGCAGTATTTT

D: TRBD1
J: TRBJ1-2
length: 15
size: .
V: TRBV4-2
CDR3: CASSQVTGGSYGYTF
DNA: TGTGCCAGCAGCCAAGTCACAGGGGGGAGTTATGGCTACACCTTC

D: TRBD2
J: TRBJ2-5
length: 17
size: once
V: TRBV13
CDR3: CASSSRTSSGGKETQYF
DNA: TGTGCCAGCAGCTCCAGAACGTCTAGCGGGGGTAAGGAGACCCAGTACTTC

D: .
J: TRBJ1-4
length: 16
size: .
V: TRBV7-9
CDR3: CASSLGEPNVGEKLFF
DNA: TGTGCCAGCAGCTTAGGCGAACCTAACGTTGGTGAAAAACTGTTTTTT

D: TRBD2
J: TRBJ2-1
length: 15
size: .
V: TRBV9
CDR3: CASSVGGGVYNEQFF
DNA: TGTGCCAGCAGCGTAGGCGGGGGGGTTTACAATGAGCAGTTCTTC

D: TRBD2
J: TRBJ2-1
length: 16
size: .
V: TRBV19
CDR3: CASRKRREGYFNEQFF
DNA: TGTGCCAGTCGTAAGAGGCGGGAGGGTTATTTCAATGAGCAGTTCTTC

D: TRBD1
J: TRBJ1-1
length: 13
size: .
V: TRBV13
CDR3: CASSTRTGWEAFF
DNA: TGTGCCAGCAGCACCAGGACAGGGTGGGAAGCTTTCTTT

D: .
J: TRBJ2-5
length: 15
size: .
V: TRBV5-5
CDR3: CASSLGTGFQETQYF
DNA: TGTGCCAGCAGCTTGGGTACAGGATTTCAAGAGACCCAGTACTTC

D: .
J: TRBJ1-2
length: 14
size: .
V: TRBV28
CDR3: CASSPLLQGSRYTF
DNA: TGTGCCAGCAGTCCCCTGCTGCAGGGCTCTCGCTACACCTTC

D: TRBD2
J: TRBJ2-1
length: 14
size: .
V: TRBV19
CDR3: CASQRGSTYNEQFF
DNA: TGTGCCAGTCAGCGGGGGTCAACCTACAATGAGCAGTTCTTC

D: .
J: TRBJ1-5
length: 15
size: .
V: TRBV6-1
CDR3: CASSEGVAGGQPQHF
DNA: TGTGCCAGCAGTGAAGGGGTGGCAGGTGGTCAGCCCCAGCATTTT

D: .
J: TRBJ2-7
length: 14
size: .
V: TRBV2
CDR3: CASSSRREGYEQYF
DNA: TGTGCCAGCAGCTCACGCAGGGAAGGCTACGAGCAGTACTTC

D: TRBD1
J: TRBJ1-6
length: 14
size: .
V: TRBV19
CDR3: CASSTPGGATPLHF
DNA: TGTGCCAGTAGTACTCCAGGGGGCGCGACACCCCTCCACTTT

D: TRBD1
J: TRBJ1-5
length: 13
size: .
V: TRBV19
CDR3: CASSTGGGQPQNF
DNA: TGTGCCAGTAGTACAGGGGGTGGCCAGCCCCAGAATTTT

D: .
J: TRBJ1-6
length: 15
size: .
V: TRBV6-5
CDR3: CATLGRSSYNSPLHF
DNA: TGTGCCACCCTAGGAAGGAGCTCCTATAATTCACCCCTCCACTTT

D: .
J: TRBJ1-2
length: 16
size: .
V: TRBV25-1
CDR3: CASSPHAGGAEEGYTF
DNA: TGTGCCAGCAGTCCTCATGCGGGAGGGGCCGAGGAAGGCTACACCTTC

D: .
J: TRBJ2-7
length: 15
size: .
V: TRBV14
CDR3: CASSQGAGAPYEQYF
DNA: TGTGCCAGCAGCCAAGGGGCAGGGGCCCCCTACGAGCAGTACTTC

D: TRBD2
J: TRBJ2-3
length: 16
size: .
V: TRBV7-2
CDR3: CASSSGLAGGTDTQYF
DNA: TGTGCCAGCAGCTCAGGACTAGCGGGGGGCACAGATACGCAGTATTTT

D: TRBD1
J: TRBJ2-5
length: 14
size: .
V: TRBV30
CDR3: CAWSGDRGGETQYF
DNA: TGTGCCTGGAGCGGAGACAGGGGTGGAGAGACCCAGTACTTC

D: TRBD1
J: TRBJ2-4
length: 14
size: .
V: TRBV2
CDR3: CASSGDRGRDIQYF
DNA: TGTGCCAGCAGTGGGGACAGGGGGCGCGACATTCAGTACTTC

D: .
J: TRBJ1-4
length: 17
size: .
V: TRBV4-3
CDR3: CASSQGDQGLLNEKLFF
DNA: TGCGCCAGCAGCCAAGGAGATCAGGGACTCCTTAATGAAAAACTGTTTTTT

D: TRBD1
J: TRBJ2-3
length: 14
size: .
V: TRBV5-1
CDR3: CASSLVGGADTQYF
DNA: TGCGCCAGCAGCTTGGTAGGGGGCGCAGATACGCAGTATTTT

D: TRBD1
J: TRBJ1-2
length: 14
size: .
V: TRBV7-9
CDR3: CASSDRVPIYGYTF
DNA: TGTGCCAGCAGCGACAGGGTCCCCATCTATGGCTACACCTTC

D: .
J: TRBJ1-3
length: 15
size: .
V: TRBV10-3
CDR3: CAISLEGNSGNTIYF
DNA: TGTGCCATCAGTTTGGAGGGCAACTCTGGAAACACCATATATTTT

D: .
J: TRBJ2-6
length: 17
size: .
V: TRBV6-1
CDR3: CASSVTGTLSGANVLTF
DNA: TGTGCCAGCAGTGTAACCGGGACACTCTCTGGGGCCAACGTCCTGACTTTC

D: TRBD1
J: TRBJ1-1
length: 14
size: .
V: TRBV6-5
CDR3: CASSSRGVVTEAFF
DNA: TGTGCCAGCAGTTCCAGGGGGGTCGTAACTGAAGCTTTCTTT

D: TRBD1
J: TRBJ1-2
length: 15
size: .
V: TRBV27
CDR3: CASSLGTGVTYGYTF
DNA: TGTGCCAGCAGTTTGGGGACAGGGGTAACCTATGGCTACACCTTC

D: .
J: TRBJ2-1
length: 15
size: .
V: TRBV15
CDR3: CATSIPGTLSNEQFF
DNA: TGTGCCACCAGCATCCCCGGGACACTGAGCAATGAGCAGTTCTTC

D: TRBD1
J: TRBJ2-7
length: 14
size: .
V: TRBV6-5
CDR3: CASRTPGQAYEQYF
DNA: TGTGCCAGCAGAACACCAGGACAGGCCTACGAGCAGTACTTC

D: .
J: TRBJ1-1
length: 16
size: .
V: TRBV6-1
CDR3: CASSEAGPGKNTEAFF
DNA: TGTGCCAGCAGTGAAGCGGGGCCAGGAAAGAACACTGAAGCTTTCTTT

D: .
J: TRBJ2-2
length: 16
size: .
V: TRBV9
CDR3: CASSPWTDSNTGELFF
DNA: TGTGCCAGCAGCCCATGGACGGACTCGAACACCGGGGAGCTGTTTTTT

D: TRBD1
J: TRBJ1-2
length: 16
size: .
V: TRBV7-2
CDR3: CASSLEPGRQGNGYTF
DNA: TGTGCCAGCAGCTTAGAACCAGGCCGACAGGGAAATGGCTACACCTTC

D: .
J: TRBJ1-6
length: 14
size: .
V: TRBV6-1
CDR3: CASRTGPPMSPLHF
DNA: TGTGCCAGCAGGACAGGTCCACCGATGTCACCCCTCCACTTT

D: .
J: TRBJ2-7
length: 16
size: .
V: TRBV4-2
CDR3: CASSQDPGVPPYEQYF
DNA: TGTGCCAGCAGCCAAGATCCGGGGGTACCACCTTACGAGCAGTACTTC

D: TRBD1
J: TRBJ1-4
length: 14
size: .
V: TRBV4-3
CDR3: CASSQATGNEKLFF
DNA: TGCGCCAGCAGCCAAGCGACAGGGAATGAAAAACTGTTTTTT

D: .
J: TRBJ1-2
length: 15
size: .
V: TRBV5-1
CDR3: CASSLSNPEIYGYTF
DNA: TGCGCCAGCAGCTTGTCCAATCCGGAGATCTATGGCTACACCTTC

D: .
J: TRBJ2-3
length: 15
size: .
V: TRBV14
CDR3: CASSQVRGFTDTQYF
DNA: TGTGCCAGCAGCCAAGTACGGGGGTTCACAGATACGCAGTATTTT

D: .
J: TRBJ2-3
length: 15
size: .
V: TRBV29-1
CDR3: CSVEFTGHLTDTQYF
DNA: TGCAGCGTTGAGTTTACAGGGCACCTCACAGATACGCAGTATTTT

D: TRBD1
J: TRBJ1-4
length: 17
size: .
V: TRBV30
CDR3: CAWSPGRGTGVNEKLFF
DNA: TGTGCCTGGAGTCCCGGTCGGGGGACAGGAGTTAATGAAAAACTGTTTTTT

D: .
J: TRBJ1-5
length: 13
size: .
V: TRBV6-1
CDR3: CASSWTRSQPQHF
DNA: TGTGCCAGCAGTTGGACACGTTCTCAGCCCCAGCATTTT

D: TRBD1
J: TRBJ1-6
length: 13
size: .
V: TRBV6-6
CDR3: CASRRQGDSPLHF
DNA: TGTGCCAGCAGAAGACAGGGGGATTCACCCCTCCACTTT

D: .
J: TRBJ1-1
length: 13
size: few
V: TRBV7-3
CDR3: CASRINGGTEAFF
DNA: TGTGCCAGCAGGATAAACGGGGGGACTGAAGCTTTCTTT

D: .
J: TRBJ2-1
length: 16
size: few
V: TRBV5-4
CDR3: CASSLFGDSVSNEQFF
DNA: TGTGCCAGCAGCTTGTTTGGGGACTCAGTCTCGAATGAGCAGTTCTTC

D: .
J: TRBJ1-5
length: 13
size: .
V: TRBV19
CDR3: CATRRGGDQPQHF
DNA: TGTGCCACCAGGCGGGGGGGTGATCAGCCCCAGCATTTT

D: TRBD1
J: TRBJ2-3
length: 15
size: .
V: TRBV4-2
CDR3: CASSREGTGTDTQYF
DNA: TGTGCCAGCAGCCGCGAGGGGACAGGGACAGATACGCAGTATTTT

D: .
J: TRBJ1-5
length: 16
size: .
V: TRBV4-1
CDR3: CASSGAHQGSNQPQHF
DNA: TGCGCCAGCAGCGGTGCTCATCAGGGAAGCAATCAGCCCCAGCATTTT

D: .
J: TRBJ2-5
length: 14
size: .
V: TRBV2
CDR3: CASSSIRAGETQYF
DNA: TGTGCCAGCAGTTCAATCAGGGCGGGGGAGACCCAGTACTTC

D: .
J: TRBJ2-5
length: 15
size: few
V: TRBV10-3
CDR3: CAISVKQGGGETQYF
DNA: TGTGCCATCAGTGTCAAACAGGGTGGCGGGGAGACCCAGTACTTC

D: TRBD1
J: TRBJ1-5
length: 14
size: .
V: TRBV2
CDR3: CASTGQGTNQPQHF
DNA: TGTGCCAGCACCGGACAGGGGACCAATCAGCCCCAGCATTTT

D: .
J: TRBJ1-2
length: 16
size: .
V: TRBV27
CDR3: CASSALFAGIDYGYTF
DNA: TGTGCCAGCAGTGCCCTGTTTGCGGGAATAGACTATGGCTACACCTTC

D: .
J: TRBJ2-2
length: 15
size: once
V: TRBV7-9
CDR3: CASSKQRQSTGELFF
DNA: TGTGCCAGCAGCAAACAACGACAGAGCACCGGGGAGCTGTTTTTT

D: .
J: TRBJ2-1
length: 14
size: .
V: TRBV6-1
CDR3: CASRAGGSYNEQFF
DNA: TGTGCCAGCAGAGCTGGGGGGTCCTACAATGAGCAGTTCTTC